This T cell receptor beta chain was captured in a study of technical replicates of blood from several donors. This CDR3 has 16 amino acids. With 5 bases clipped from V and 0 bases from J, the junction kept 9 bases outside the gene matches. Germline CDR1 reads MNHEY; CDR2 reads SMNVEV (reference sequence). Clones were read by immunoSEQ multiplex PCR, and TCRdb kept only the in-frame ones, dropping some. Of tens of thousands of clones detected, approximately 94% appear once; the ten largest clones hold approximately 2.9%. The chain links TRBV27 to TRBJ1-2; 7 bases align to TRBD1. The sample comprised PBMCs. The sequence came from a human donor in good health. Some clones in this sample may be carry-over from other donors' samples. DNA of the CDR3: TGTGCCAGCAGTCCCTTCTGGGACAGAGCTAACTATGGCTACACCTTC. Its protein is CASSPFWDRANYGYTF.